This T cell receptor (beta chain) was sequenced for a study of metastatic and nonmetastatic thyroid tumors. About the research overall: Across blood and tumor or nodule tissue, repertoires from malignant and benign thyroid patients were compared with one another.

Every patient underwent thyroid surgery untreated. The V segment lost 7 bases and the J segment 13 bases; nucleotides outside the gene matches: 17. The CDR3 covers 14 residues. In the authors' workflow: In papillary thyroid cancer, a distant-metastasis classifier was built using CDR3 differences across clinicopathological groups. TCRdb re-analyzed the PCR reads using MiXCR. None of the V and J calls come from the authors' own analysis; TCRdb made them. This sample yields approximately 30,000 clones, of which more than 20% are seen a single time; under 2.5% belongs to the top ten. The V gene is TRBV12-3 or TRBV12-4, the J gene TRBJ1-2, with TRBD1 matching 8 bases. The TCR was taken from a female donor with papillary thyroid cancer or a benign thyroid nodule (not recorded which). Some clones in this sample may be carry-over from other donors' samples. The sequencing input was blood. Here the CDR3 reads CASIQTGVDYGSTF. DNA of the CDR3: TGTGCCAGCATCCAGACAGGGGTCGACTATGGATCCACCTTC.